This T cell receptor (beta chain) was identified in a study of spatial heterogeneity in lung cancer. A note on this clonotype: Its matching antigen is unknown.

Noted time point: sample taken at primary tumor resection. Notes on the study in general: Counts that tracked tumor mutation counts were those of expanded intratumoral alpha and beta TCRs.

TCRdb redid the calling of the 5' RACE reads with MiXCR, one entry per CDR3 protein. Of tens of thousands of distinct CDR3 sequences in the sample, under 5.5% are singletons; the top ten hold roughly 9.6%. This TCR derives from a male donor with early-stage non-small cell lung cancer. Sequences were derived from lung tumor tissue, sampled at surgery.

This CDR3 is CASSFRTSGSRWSSYNEQFF. In DNA, the CDR3 is TGTGCCAGCAGCTTCCGGACTAGCGGGAGTAGGTGGAGCTCCTACAATGAGCAGTTCTTC. V usage is TRBV7-2 and J usage is TRBJ2-1, with 13 bases identical to TRBD2. In germline, CDR1 is SGHTA, CDR2 FQGNSA. The trim removed 3 bases at V and 0 bases at J, leaving 11 bases unmatched. The CDR3 is 20 residues long.